This T cell receptor (beta chain) was obtained from a study of CD8+ T cells in alopecia areata. Looking at the study overall: The roughly 6-11-week-old female C3H/HeJ mice were given skin taken from approximately 6-13-month-old C3H/HeJ graft donors that had spontaneous alopecia.

This clone has only a few counts. Mouse gene names apply. Coverage ceases 4 residues before the CDR3 finishes, and the germline J gene fills in the end. RNA, once extracted, was reverse transcribed into cDNA for use as the sequencing template. Data came from immunoSEQ multiplex PCR; TCRdb stores just in-frame clones and leaves some out. This sample includes about 120,000 clones with no singletons; its ten biggest clones take up less than 20%. The germline CDR1 and CDR2 sequences are NSQYPW and LRSPGD (reference sequence). Between the trimmed V and J ends, which lost 1 base and 3 bases, there was a span of 9 bases. This CDR3 has 15 amino acids.

This receptor was taken from a C3H/HeJ mouse with alopecia areata. The strain's MHC: H2-k. The J gene is TRBJ1-4, the V gene TRBV1, with a weak D call TRBD1 (5 bases). Material: lesional skin. CDR3 region: CTCSAGGGPNERLFF. The part of the CDR3 DNA that was read is TGCACCTGCAGTGCAGGGGGCGGCCCCAACGAA.